Here is one T cell receptor (beta chain) with its context. The record originates from a study of T cells in Graves' hyperthyroidism and ophthalmopathy. Trimming took off 1 base at V and 4 bases at J, with 13 bases between the two ends. Germline CDR1 SGHTA, CDR2 FQGNSA. CDR3 length: 15 residues. Amplification yielded TCR beta CDR3 regions, with RNA transcripts as the source. With the HTBI primer set, the TCR CDR3 went through a first round of RT-PCR. TCRdb ran MiXCR on the multiplex PCR reads and lists one entry per CDR3 protein. The sample includes approximately 600,000 distinct CDR3 sequences, roughly 15% of them seen just once.

The clonotype was recovered from a middle-aged woman with Graves' ophthalmopathy. Sequenced material: blood. The gene calls are TRBV7-2 and TRBJ1-2; D is undetermined. This chain's CDR3 is CASSLGGSGPYGYTF. DNA for the CDR3: TGTGCCAGCAGCTTAGGAGGGTCAGGCCCCTATGGCTACACCTTC.